The clone carrying this TCR beta chain was counted a few times. Its antigen remains unknown. TCRdb passed the 5' RACE reads through MiXCR, listing each CDR3 protein once. Found here are about 220,000 distinct CDR3 sequences, less than 9.5% of them singletons; the top ten hold over 4.5%. The sample belongs to a study of identical twins. Study-wide results and caveats: Weaker excess sharing between twins was seen in beta out-of-frame sequences.

The CDR3 has 13 residues. V shed 5 bases and J shed 4 bases, with 9 bases lying between them. Germline V gene data show CDR1 as MNHNS and CDR2 as SASEGT. This receptor was taken from a young woman in good health. The chain carries TRBV6-1 and TRBJ1-5, with a possible D match to TRBD1 (5 bases). Sequenced sample: memory (CD45RO+) T cells sorted from blood. DNA of the CDR3: TGTGCCAGCAGTATCTACAGGAATCAGCCCCAGCATTTT. Translated, it gives CASSIYRNQPQHF.